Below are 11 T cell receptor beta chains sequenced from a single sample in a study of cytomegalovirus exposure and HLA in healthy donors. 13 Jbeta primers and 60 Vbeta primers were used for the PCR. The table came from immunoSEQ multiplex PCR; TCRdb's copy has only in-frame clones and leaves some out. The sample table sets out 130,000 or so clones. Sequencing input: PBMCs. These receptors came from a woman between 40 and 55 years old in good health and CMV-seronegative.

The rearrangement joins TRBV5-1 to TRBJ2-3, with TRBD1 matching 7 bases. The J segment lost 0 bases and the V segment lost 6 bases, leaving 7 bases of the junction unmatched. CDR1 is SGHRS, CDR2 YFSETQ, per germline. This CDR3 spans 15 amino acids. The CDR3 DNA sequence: TGCGCCAGCACCCGGACAGGTACTAGCACAGATACGCAGTATTTT. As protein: CASTRTGTSTDTQYF.

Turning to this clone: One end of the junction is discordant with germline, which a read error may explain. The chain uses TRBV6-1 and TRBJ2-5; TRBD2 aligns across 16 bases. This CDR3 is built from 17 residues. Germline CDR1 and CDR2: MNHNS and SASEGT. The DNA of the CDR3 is TGTGCCAGCAGCGAAGGGACTAGCGGGGGGGCCCCAGAGACCCAGTACTTC. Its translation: CASSEGTSGGAPETQYF.

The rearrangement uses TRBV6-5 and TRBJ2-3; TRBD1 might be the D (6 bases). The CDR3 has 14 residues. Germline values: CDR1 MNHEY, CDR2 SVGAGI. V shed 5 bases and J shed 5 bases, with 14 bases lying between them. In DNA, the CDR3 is TGTGCCAGCAGTCCCCCTGGACAGCAAGATACGCAGTATTTT. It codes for CASSPPGQQDTQYF.

Here the CDR3 reads CASRRTIQETQYF. For the CDR3, the DNA is TGTGCCAGCAGAAGGACTATCCAAGAGACCCAGTACTTC. V usage is TRBV5-4 and J usage is TRBJ2-5; TRBD2 is a possible D gene (6 bases). Germline CDR1 is SGHNT and CDR2 is YYREEE (reference sequence). V lost 5 bases, J lost 1 base, and 9 bases lay in between. This CDR3 has 13 residues.

The CDR3, as DNA: TGTGCCAGCAGTTTAGCGGGGGGGCCGCCCGGGGAGCTGTTTTTT. Translating it yields CASSLAGGPPGELFF. The chain couples TRBV27 to TRBJ2-2, with 9 positions matching TRBD2. This CDR3 spans 15 amino acids. CDR1 is MNHEY and CDR2 is SMNVEV in the germline V gene (reference sequence). The ends lost 2 bases at V and 6 bases at J; junction bases unmatched: 4.

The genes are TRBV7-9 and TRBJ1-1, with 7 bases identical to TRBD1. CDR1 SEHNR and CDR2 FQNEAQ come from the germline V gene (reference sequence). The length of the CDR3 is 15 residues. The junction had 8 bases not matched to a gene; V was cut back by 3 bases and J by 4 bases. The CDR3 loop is CASSFNFRGSTEAFF. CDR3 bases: TGTGCCAGCAGCTTCAATTTCAGGGGGAGCACTGAAGCTTTCTTT. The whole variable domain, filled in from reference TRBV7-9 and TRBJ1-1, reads DTGVSQNPRHKITKRGQNVTFRCDPISEHNRLYWYRQTLGQGPEFLTYFQNEAQLEKSRLLSDRFSAERPKGSFSTLEIQRTEQGDSAMYLCASSFNFRGSTEAFFGQGTRLTVV.

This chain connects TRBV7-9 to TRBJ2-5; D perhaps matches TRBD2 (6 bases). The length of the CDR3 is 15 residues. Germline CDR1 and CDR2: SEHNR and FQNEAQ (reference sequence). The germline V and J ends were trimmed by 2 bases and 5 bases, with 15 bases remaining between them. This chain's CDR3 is CASSLYLRGEETQYF. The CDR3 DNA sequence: TGTGCCAGCAGCTTATACTTGCGGGGCGAGGAGACCCAGTACTTC.

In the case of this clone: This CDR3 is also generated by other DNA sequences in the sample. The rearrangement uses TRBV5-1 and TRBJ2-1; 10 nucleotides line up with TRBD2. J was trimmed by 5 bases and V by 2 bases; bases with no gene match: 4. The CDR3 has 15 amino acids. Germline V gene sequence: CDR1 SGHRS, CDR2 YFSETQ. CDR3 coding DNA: TGCGCCAGCAGCTTAACCGGGACTAGCGACAATGAGCAGTTCTTC. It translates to CASSLTGTSDNEQFF.

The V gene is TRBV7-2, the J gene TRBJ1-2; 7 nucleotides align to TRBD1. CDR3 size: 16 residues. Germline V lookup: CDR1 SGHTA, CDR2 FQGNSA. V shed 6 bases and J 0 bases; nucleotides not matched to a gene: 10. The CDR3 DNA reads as TGTGCCAGCAGTTCCCGGCGGACAGGAGCTAACTATGGCTACACCTTC. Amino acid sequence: CASSSRRTGANYGYTF. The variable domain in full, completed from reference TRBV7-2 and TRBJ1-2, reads GAGVSQSPSNKVTEKGKDVELRCDPISGHTALYWYRQSLGQGLEFLIYFQGNSAPDKSGLPSDRFSAERTGGSVSTLTIQRTQQEDSAVYLCASSSRRTGANYGYTFGSGTRLTVV.

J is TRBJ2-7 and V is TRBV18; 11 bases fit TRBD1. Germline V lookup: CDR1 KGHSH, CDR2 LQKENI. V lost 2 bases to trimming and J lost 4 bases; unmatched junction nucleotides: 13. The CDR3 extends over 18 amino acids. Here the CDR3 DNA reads TGTGCCAGCTCACCAAGAGGACAGGGGGCTAGATCTTCTTACGAGCAGTACGTC. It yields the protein CASSPRGQGARSSYEQYV.

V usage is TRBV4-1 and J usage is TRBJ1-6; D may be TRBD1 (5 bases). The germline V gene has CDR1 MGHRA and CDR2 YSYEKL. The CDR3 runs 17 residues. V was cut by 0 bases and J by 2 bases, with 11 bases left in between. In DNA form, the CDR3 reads TGCGCCAGCAGCCAAGACTCTGGGGCCGCCTATAATTCACCCCTCCACTTT. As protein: CASSQDSGAAYNSPLHF.